This T cell receptor (beta chain) was recovered during a study of blood T cell repertoires in COVID-19. Study as a whole: Some COVID-19 samples were acute and others convalescent; all came from the United States, Italy and Spain.

Method: immunoSEQ multiplex PCR; TCRdb's copy keeps in-frame clones and lacks some. The sample contains approximately 190,000 clones, 79% of which appear only once. Germline CDR1 is KGHSH and CDR2 is LQKENI. The CDR3 has 16 amino acids. V shed 0 bases, J shed 6 bases, and the junction held 5 bases outside the gene matches. The receptor was derived from a man in his fifties or sixties with active or convalescent COVID-19. What was sequenced was peripheral blood. V gene TRBV18 combines with J gene TRBJ1-6, with 7 bases aligning to TRBD1. CDR3 in DNA: TGTGCCAGCTCACCACCGCGGCAGGGGGGTAATTCACCCCTCCACTTT. It codes for CASSPPRQGGNSPLHF.